The rows below give T cell receptor beta chains drawn from one sample of a study of PD-1 blockade in classical Hodgkin lymphoma. Repertoires were generated with immunoSEQ multiplex PCR, while TCRdb's copy carries only in-frame clones and drops some. The repertoire holds roughly 21,000 clones, with around 83% as singletons. The sequences come from peripheral blood mononuclear cells (PBMCs), collected before the fourth cycle of nivolumab. These receptors were taken from a human donor with classical Hodgkin lymphoma. Each CDR3 is given with its conserved first and last residue. The order of the fields is D gene, V gene, J gene, clone size, CDR3 protein, CDR3 DNA. The D gene is left open where the match is weak. Expanded clones are given a class, and other clones once, few, many or no size at all.

D: TRBD2
V: TRBV5-1
J: TRBJ2-1
size: -
CDR3: CASSPALAGELNEQFF
DNA: TGCGCCAGCAGTCCCGCCCTAGCGGGAGAGTTAAATGAGCAGTTCTTC

D: -
V: TRBV5-8
J: TRBJ2-6
size: -
CDR3: CASSPSGANVLTF
DNA: TGTGCCAGCAGCCCCTCTGGGGCCAACGTCCTGACTTTC

D: -
V: TRBV28
J: TRBJ1-2
size: -
CDR3: CASNRVGYGYTF
DNA: TGTGCCAGCAACAGGGTGGGATATGGCTACACCTTC

D: -
V: TRBV7-3
J: TRBJ2-5
size: -
CDR3: CASSLMGAETQYF
DNA: TGTGCCAGCAGCTTAATGGGGGCAGAGACCCAGTACTTC

D: TRBD2
V: TRBV19
J: TRBJ2-2
size: -
CDR3: CASSIGRGGITGELFF
DNA: TGTGCCAGTAGTATCGGGAGGGGAGGAATCACCGGGGAGCTGTTTTTT

D: -
V: TRBV7-9
J: TRBJ2-5
size: -
CDR3: CASSPRQETQYF
DNA: TGTGCCAGCAGCCCCCGCCAAGAGACCCAGTACTTC

D: -
V: TRBV7-2
J: TRBJ1-1
size: -
CDR3: CASSLVWTAQAFF
DNA: TGTGCCAGCAGCTTAGTTTGGACGGCTCAAGCTTTCTTT

D: -
V: TRBV10-3
J: TRBJ1-1
size: -
CDR3: CAISGIGGYTEAFF
DNA: TGTGCCATCAGTGGGATTGGGGGCTACACTGAAGCTTTCTTT

D: TRBD1
V: TRBV27
J: TRBJ1-1
size: -
CDR3: CASSLYPPGTGGTEAFF
DNA: TGTGCCAGCAGTTTATACCCCCCGGGGACAGGAGGCACTGAAGCTTTCTTT

D: -
V: TRBV6-6
J: TRBJ2-7
size: -
CDR3: CASSYSSRGTYEQYF
DNA: TGTGCCAGCAGTTACTCTTCCAGGGGAACCTACGAGCAGTACTTC

D: TRBD1
V: TRBV27
J: TRBJ2-1
size: -
CDR3: CASSLGTGAYNEQFF
DNA: TGTGCCAGCAGTTTGGGGACAGGAGCTTACAATGAGCAGTTCTTC

D: -
V: TRBV5-4
J: TRBJ2-3
size: -
CDR3: CASTQITSDTQYF
DNA: TGTGCCAGCACCCAGATAACGTCAGATACGCAGTATTTT

D: -
V: TRBV5-1
J: TRBJ1-1
size: -
CDR3: CASSLFSGGGTEAFF
DNA: TGCGCCAGCAGCTTGTTTTCGGGGGGAGGCACTGAAGCTTTCTTT

D: TRBD1
V: TRBV6-5
J: TRBJ2-1
size: once
CDR3: CASGEGTGGFEQFF
DNA: TGTGCCTCAGGAGAAGGGACAGGGGGCTTTGAGCAGTTCTTC